Each of the 30 T cell receptor beta chains below was sequenced from the same sample in a study of cytomegalovirus exposure and HLA in healthy donors. Here immunoSEQ multiplex PCR was the method, and the copy in TCRdb shows in-frame clones only, minus some. Of some 310,000 clones detected, approximately 85% appear once; the ten largest clones hold around 0.91%. Sequenced sample: PBMCs. The receptors were gathered from a man in his thirties or forties in good health and CMV-seronegative.

This chain uses TRBV29-1 with TRBJ1-5, with 8 bases lining up with TRBD1. The CDR3 spans 15 residues. Germline V gene sequence: CDR1 SQVTM, CDR2 ANQGSEA. With 5 bases clipped from V and 4 bases from J, the junction kept 10 bases outside the gene matches. The CDR3 DNA sequence: TGCAGCGTTATCACAGGGGGTAGTCAGAATCAGCCCCAGCATTTT. Protein product: CSVITGGSQNQPQHF. Supplemented by reference TRBV29-1 and TRBJ1-5, the full variable domain reads SAVISQKPSRDICQRGTSLTIQCQVDSQVTMMFWYRQQPGQSLTLIATANQGSEATYESGFVIDKFPISRPNLTFSTLTVSNMSPEDSSIYLCSVITGGSQNQPQHFGDGTRLSIL.

The V gene is TRBV5-1, the J gene TRBJ2-4; weak D call: TRBD2 (6 bases). Trimming cost V 5 bases and J 8 bases, with 17 bases left between them. The CDR3 consists of 14 residues. CDR1 and CDR2 (germline): SGHRS, YFSETQ. Here the CDR3 DNA reads TGCGCCAGCAGTTCACTCGATGAGCGGGACATTCAGTACTTC. Residues: CASSSLDERDIQYF. The variable domain in full, with the rest retrieved from reference TRBV5-1 and TRBJ2-4, is KAGVTQTPRYLIKTRGQQVTLSCSPISGHRSVSWYQQTPGQGLQFLFEYFSETQRNKGNFPGRFSGRQFSNSRSEMNVSTLELGDSALYLCASSSLDERDIQYFGAGTRLSVL.

The chain employs TRBV5-8 and TRBJ1-2, with 7 bases lining up with TRBD1. Germline loops: CDR1 SGHTS, CDR2 YDEGEE. The CDR3 spans 13 residues. With 1 base clipped from V and 4 bases from J, the junction kept 1 base outside the gene matches. The DNA for the CDR3 is TGTGCCAGCAGCTTGAAGGGGGCCTATGGCTACACCTTC. Encoded protein: CASSLKGAYGYTF.

The chain links TRBV9 to TRBJ2-3; 7 bases align to TRBD1. The CDR3 spans 15 residues. V shed 1 base, J shed 5 bases, and the junction held 7 bases outside the gene matches. Germline CDR1 and CDR2: SGDLS and YYNGEE. This CDR3 reads CASSVRGLILDTQYF. CDR3 bases: TGTGCCAGCAGCGTAAGGGGGCTGATATTAGATACGCAGTATTTT.

The V gene is TRBV28, the J gene TRBJ1-5, with TRBD1 matching over 7 bases. The CDR3 sequence is 15 residues long. Trimming at V came to 7 bases and at J to 6 bases, leaving 12 bases not matched to a gene. The V gene's germline CDR1 is MDHEN and CDR2 SYDVKM. The CDR3 spells CASNFREQGRQPQHF. The CDR3 bases are TGTGCCAGCAATTTTCGGGAACAGGGGCGTCAGCCCCAGCATTTT.

This clone showed up just once. The chain joins TRBV6-5 to TRBJ2-7; TRBD2 agrees at 8 bases. The length of the CDR3 is 14 residues. V trimming: 6 bases; J trimming: 6 bases; junction bases outside the gene matches: 10. Germline assignment: CDR1 MNHEY and CDR2 SVGAGI. The CDR3 sequence: CASRITGGDLEQYF. In DNA form, the CDR3 reads TGTGCCAGCAGAATTACCGGGGGGGATCTCGAGCAGTACTTC.

The genes are TRBV6-1 and TRBJ1-4, with TRBD1 identical over 8 bases. Germline CDR1 is MNHNS and CDR2 is SASEGT. CDR3 length: 14 amino acids. J gave up 7 bases and V 7 bases, and 8 bases lay outside the gene matches. The CDR3 sequence: CASTSDRDVEKLFF. As DNA, the CDR3 is TGTGCCAGCACCTCGGACAGGGACGTTGAAAAACTGTTTTTT.

This clone was seen only once. The same CDR3 can be traced to other DNA sequences in this sample. V is TRBV6-5 and J is TRBJ1-1; no reliable D call. Germline loops: CDR1 MNHEY, CDR2 SVGAGI. V was cut by 2 bases and J by 6 bases, with 4 bases left in between. The CDR3 contains 11 residues. The CDR3 region is CASSYGAEAFF. The CDR3 DNA reads TGTGCCAGCAGTTACGGAGCTGAAGCTTTCTTT.

Only one count was recorded for this clone. The chain has TRBV7-8 and TRBJ1-2; D remains ambiguous. From germline, CDR1 is SGHVS and CDR2 FQNEAQ. With 5 bases removed from V and 4 bases from J, the gap between germline ends came to 11 bases. CDR3 length equals 13 residues. Here the CDR3 reads CASSPDNIYGYTF. For the CDR3, the DNA is TGTGCCAGCAGCCCTGACAACATCTATGGCTACACCTTC. The entire variable domain, with the rest obtained from reference TRBV7-8 and TRBJ1-2, is as follows: GAGVSQSPRYKVAKRGQDVALRCDPISGHVSLFWYQQALGQGPEFLTYFQNEAQLDKSGLPSDRFFAERPEGSVSTLKIQRTQQEDSAVYLCASSPDNIYGYTFGSGTRLTVV.

The chain couples TRBV27 to TRBJ1-2, with 11 bases lining up with TRBD1. The CDR3 sequence is 15 residues long. Germline trimming cut 4 bases from V and 3 bases from J; bases unmatched to any gene: 4. Germline values: CDR1 MNHEY, CDR2 SMNVEV (reference sequence). The CDR3, as DNA: TGTGCCAGCAGTTCGGACAGGGGGCTGGACTATGGCTACACCTTC. It yields the protein CASSSDRGLDYGYTF.

The chain has TRBV18 and TRBJ2-7; 7 nucleotides agree with TRBD1. Germline V gene data show CDR1 as KGHSH and CDR2 as LQKENI. The CDR3 is 15 residues long. With V trimmed by 6 bases and J by 4 bases, 12 bases remained unmatched. The CDR3, as DNA: TGTGCCAGCTCTCTCCGGGACAGAAATTTATACGAGCAGTACTTC. Its translation is CASSLRDRNLYEQYF.

This clone has a single count. The V call is TRBV14, the J call TRBJ1-1; 7 bases are shared with TRBD1. The J segment lost 5 bases and the V segment lost 5 bases, leaving 5 bases of the junction unmatched. Per the germline V gene, CDR1 is SGHDN and CDR2 is FVKESK. The CDR3 loop spans 13 amino acids. CDR3 sequence: CASSWGRGTEAFF. DNA of the CDR3: TGTGCCAGCAGCTGGGGCAGGGGGACTGAAGCTTTCTTT.

The chain is built from TRBV5-1 and TRBJ2-1, with D possibly being TRBD2 (6 bases). The CDR3 contains 13 residues. Germline CDR1 reads SGHRS; CDR2 reads YFSETQ. Trimming left V 0 bases short and J 10 bases short, with 11 bases between. The CDR3 loop is CASSLDGRREQFF. CDR3 nucleotides: TGCGCCAGCAGCTTGGATGGGAGGCGGGAGCAGTTCTTC. Combining the CDR3 with reference TRBV5-1 and TRBJ2-1 gives the whole variable domain KAGVTQTPRYLIKTRGQQVTLSCSPISGHRSVSWYQQTPGQGLQFLFEYFSETQRNKGNFPGRFSGRQFSNSRSEMNVSTLELGDSALYLCASSLDGRREQFFGPGTRLTVL.

The chain carries TRBV5-1 and TRBJ2-5; 11 nucleotides line up with TRBD2. After removal of 0 bases from V and 5 bases from J, the junction contained 9 bases not matched to a gene. The CDR3 length is 17 residues. Looked up from germline, CDR1 is SGHRS and CDR2 is YFSETQ. In DNA form, the CDR3 reads TGCGCCAGCAGCTTGGGAGACCTGACTAGCGGGGCGGAGACCCAGTACTTC. Translation: CASSLGDLTSGAETQYF. Supplemented by reference TRBV5-1 and TRBJ2-5, the full variable domain reads KAGVTQTPRYLIKTRGQQVTLSCSPISGHRSVSWYQQTPGQGLQFLFEYFSETQRNKGNFPGRFSGRQFSNSRSEMNVSTLELGDSALYLCASSLGDLTSGAETQYFGPGTRLLVL.

The rearrangement links TRBV25-1 to TRBJ2-5; D may be TRBD2 (6 bases). Between the trimmed V and J ends, which lost 2 bases and 4 bases, there was a span of 14 bases. The CDR3 totals 15 residues. Germline CDR1 MGHDK, CDR2 SYGVNS. CDR3: CASSEVEGWGETQYF. The CDR3 nucleotides are TGTGCCAGCAGTGAAGTGGAGGGATGGGGAGAGACCCAGTACTTC.

This clone was seen more than once but under ten times. V gene TRBV12-5 combines with J gene TRBJ1-2; possibly TRBD1 for D (5 bases). The CDR3 is made up of 12 amino acids. Germline CDR1 LGHNT, CDR2 FRNRAP. The V end lost 6 bases, the J end lost 2 bases, and 7 bases lay between the germline ends. CDR3 residues: CASGAGNYGYTF. The CDR3 nucleotides read TGTGCTAGTGGGGCAGGGAACTATGGCTACACCTTC.

The chain has TRBV2 and TRBJ1-2; tentative D call: TRBD1 (5 bases). This CDR3 has 13 residues. Per the germline V gene, CDR1 is SNHLY and CDR2 is FYNNEI. V lost 7 bases, J lost 8 bases, and 17 bases lay in between. CDR3 residues: CASTGEGLRGYTF. The CDR3 bases are TGTGCCAGCACGGGGGAAGGGTTGAGGGGCTACACCTTC. Combining the CDR3 with reference TRBV2 and TRBJ1-2 gives the whole variable domain EPEVTQTPSHQVTQMGQEVILRCVPISNHLYFYWYRQILGQKVEFLVSFYNNEISEKSEIFDDQFSVERPDGSNFTLKIRSTKLEDSAMYFCASTGEGLRGYTFGSGTRLTVV.

This rearrangement joins TRBV5-1 to TRBJ1-4, with 7 nucleotides matching TRBD1. Germline V gene sequence: CDR1 SGHRS, CDR2 YFSETQ. V shed 0 bases, J shed 4 bases, and the junction held 3 bases outside the gene matches. The CDR3 covers 15 residues. In DNA form, the CDR3 reads TGCGCCAGCAGCTTGGGGACAGGCCATAATGAAAAACTGTTTTTT. Its protein is CASSLGTGHNEKLFF.

As regards this clone: The junction and the germline gene differ at one end; a read error may be behind it. The V gene is TRBV29-1, the J gene TRBJ2-7; 8 bases are a match to TRBD1. The germline V gene encodes CDR1 SQVTM and CDR2 ANQGSEA. This CDR3 comprises 11 residues. The CDR3 reads CSVTMDRALCF. CDR3 DNA: TGCAGCGTGACCATGGACAGGGCCCTGTGCTTC.

The genes are TRBV30 and TRBJ2-1; TRBD2 might be the D (7 bases). CDR1 GTSNPN and CDR2 SVGIG come from the germline V gene (reference sequence). This CDR3 spans 15 amino acids. V lost 0 bases and J 3 bases, leaving 12 bases between the germline ends. CDR3 protein: CAWSVGGGLYNEQFF. The CDR3 DNA reads as TGTGCCTGGAGTGTAGGGGGGGGACTCTACAATGAGCAGTTCTTC.

The V call is TRBV6-5, the J call TRBJ1-4; D unclear. Germline assignment: CDR1 MNHEY and CDR2 SVGAGI. The CDR3 extends over 12 amino acids. Trimming took 6 bases from V and 10 from J, leaving 12 bases between them. Here the CDR3 DNA reads TGTGCCAGCAGGCGGGGTGCGGGAAAACTGTTTTTT. Its protein product is CASRRGAGKLFF.

A word on this clone: The sample contains more than one DNA sequence encoding this CDR3. This rearrangement joins TRBV6-5 to TRBJ1-5; 9 bases fit TRBD1. Germline V lookup: CDR1 MNHEY, CDR2 SVGAGI. The CDR3 runs 14 residues. Trimming at V came to 5 bases and at J to 3 bases, leaving 2 bases not matched to a gene. CDR3 region: CASSRDRVNQPQHF. Here the CDR3 DNA reads TGTGCCAGCAGTAGGGACAGGGTCAATCAGCCCCAGCATTTT.

The chain joins TRBV10-3 to TRBJ1-6, with 7 positions matching TRBD1. Germline V CDR1 and CDR2: ENHRY, SYGVKD. The CDR3 contains 16 residues. V was clipped by 2 bases and J by 6 bases; unmatched bases: 7. The CDR3 DNA reads TGTGCCATCAGTGAGGGAGGGGACAGTTTTAATTCACCCCTCCACTTT. This gives the protein CAISEGGDSFNSPLHF.

The chain is built from TRBV15 and TRBJ2-6, with D hard to call. Deletions cut 0 bases from V and 1 base from J, with 10 bases between. The CDR3 is 17 amino acids. Germline CDR1 and CDR2: LNHNV and YYDKDF (reference sequence). CDR3: CATSRDPLRSGANVLTF. The CDR3 DNA reads TGTGCCACCAGCAGAGATCCCCTTCGGTCTGGGGCCAACGTCCTGACTTTC.

V is TRBV27 and J is TRBJ2-7, with 12 bases aligning to TRBD1. The CDR3 covers 14 residues. The germline V gene encodes CDR1 MNHEY and CDR2 SMNVEV (reference sequence). The junction had 2 bases not matched to a gene; V was cut back by 4 bases and J by 4 bases. CDR3 sequence (DNA): TGTGCCAGCAGTTCGGGACAGGGGGCGTACGAGCAGTACTTC. Translated, it gives CASSSGQGAYEQYF.

The chain couples TRBV5-1 to TRBJ2-1, with D perhaps TRBD1 (5 bases). The ends were cut back, 0 bases at V and 4 bases at J, with 8 bases in the middle. Germline loops: CDR1 SGHRS, CDR2 YFSETQ. The CDR3 sequence is 14 residues long. CDR3 sequence: CASSLGQTYNEQFF. The CDR3 bases are TGCGCCAGCAGCTTGGGACAGACATACAATGAGCAGTTCTTC.

This chain connects TRBV4-1 to TRBJ2-1; D is perhaps TRBD2 (5 bases). There are 15 residues in the CDR3. Per germline, CDR1 MGHRA and CDR2 YSYEKL. The germline V and J ends were trimmed by 0 bases and 5 bases, with 11 bases remaining between them. The CDR3 region is CASSQEERADNEQFF. For the CDR3, the DNA is TGCGCCAGCAGCCAAGAGGAAAGAGCGGACAATGAGCAGTTCTTC.

The chain links TRBV29-1 to TRBJ2-2, with 9 bases matching TRBD1. V dropped 5 bases and J dropped 7; count of bases not matched to a gene: 5. CDR1 is SQVTM and CDR2 is ANQGSEA in the germline V gene. The CDR3 is made up of 13 amino acids. This CDR3 reads CSVITGGHGELFF. In nucleotides, the CDR3 is TGCAGCGTTATTACAGGGGGCCACGGGGAGCTGTTTTTT.

V gene TRBV11-2 combines with J gene TRBJ2-5, with D unclear. V was cut by 5 bases and J by 7 bases, with 14 bases left in between. Looked up from germline, CDR1 is SGHAT and CDR2 is FQNNGV. The CDR3 loop spans 13 amino acids. CDR3 loop: CASSPAEVGTQYF. The CDR3 bases are TGTGCCAGCAGCCCAGCCGAGGTGGGGACCCAGTACTTC.

This clone was detected only a few times. This chain connects TRBV7-2 to TRBJ1-2; no clear D. Germline V gene data show CDR1 as SGHTA and CDR2 as FQGNSA. This CDR3 spans 15 amino acids. The ends were cut back, 5 bases at V and 0 bases at J, with 13 bases in the middle. CDR3 sequence (DNA): TGTGCCAGCAGCCCCCCGGGATTCCCTAACTATGGCTACACCTTC. Translating it yields CASSPPGFPNYGYTF.